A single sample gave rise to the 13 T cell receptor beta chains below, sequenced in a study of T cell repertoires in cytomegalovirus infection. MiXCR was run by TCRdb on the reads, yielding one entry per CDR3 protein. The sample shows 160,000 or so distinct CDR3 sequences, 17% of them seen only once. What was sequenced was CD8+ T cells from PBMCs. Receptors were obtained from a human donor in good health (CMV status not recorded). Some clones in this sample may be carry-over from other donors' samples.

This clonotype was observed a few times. CDR3 coding DNA: TGTGCCAGTAGTATAGCTGAGGGATTCTACGAGCAGTACTTC. It yields the protein CASSIAEGFYEQYF. The V gene is TRBV19, the J gene TRBJ2-7, with a possible D match to TRBD2 (5 bases). The germline V and J ends were trimmed by 1 base and 3 bases, with 10 bases remaining between them. CDR3 length: 14 amino acids. Germline V gene data show CDR1 as LNHDA and CDR2 as SQIVND (reference sequence). Drawing the rest from reference TRBV19 and TRBJ2-7, the complete variable domain is DGGITQSPKYLFRKEGQNVTLSCEQNLNHDAMYWYRQDPGQGLRLIYYSQIVNDFQKGDIAEGYSVSREKKESFPLTVTSAQKNPTAFYLCASSIAEGFYEQYFGPGTRLTVT.

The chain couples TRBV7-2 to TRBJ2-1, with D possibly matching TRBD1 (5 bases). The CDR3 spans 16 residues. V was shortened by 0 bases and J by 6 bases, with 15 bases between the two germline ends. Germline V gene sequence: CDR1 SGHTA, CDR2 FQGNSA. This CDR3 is CASSLAQGVIGNEQFF. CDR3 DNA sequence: TGTGCCAGCAGCTTAGCGCAGGGTGTGATTGGCAATGAGCAGTTCTTC.

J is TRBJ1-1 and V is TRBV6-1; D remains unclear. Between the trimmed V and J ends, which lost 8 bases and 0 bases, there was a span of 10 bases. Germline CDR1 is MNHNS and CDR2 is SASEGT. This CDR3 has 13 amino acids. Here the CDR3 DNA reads TGTGCCAGCGGAACATCGATGAACACTGAAGCTTTCTTT. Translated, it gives CASGTSMNTEAFF.

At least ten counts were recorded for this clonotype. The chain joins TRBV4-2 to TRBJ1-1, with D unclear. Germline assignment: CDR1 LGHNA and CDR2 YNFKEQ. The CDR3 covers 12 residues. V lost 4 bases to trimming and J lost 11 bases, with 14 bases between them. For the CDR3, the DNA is TGTGCCAGCAGCCCTTTCGGGCAGAGGGCTTTCTTT. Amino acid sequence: CASSPFGQRAFF.

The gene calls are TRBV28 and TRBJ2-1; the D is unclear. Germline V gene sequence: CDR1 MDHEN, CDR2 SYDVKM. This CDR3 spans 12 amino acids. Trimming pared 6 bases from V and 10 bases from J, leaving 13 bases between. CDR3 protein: CASSHDTAEQFF. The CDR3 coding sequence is TGTGCCAGCAGCCATGACACCGCAGAGCAGTTCTTC.

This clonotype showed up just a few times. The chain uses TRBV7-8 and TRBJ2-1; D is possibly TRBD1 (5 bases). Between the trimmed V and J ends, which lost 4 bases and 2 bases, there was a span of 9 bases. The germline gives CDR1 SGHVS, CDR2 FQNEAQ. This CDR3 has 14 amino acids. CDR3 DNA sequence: TGTGCCAGCAGCTCCAGGGATACCTACAATGAGCAGTTCTTC. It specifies CASSSRDTYNEQFF.

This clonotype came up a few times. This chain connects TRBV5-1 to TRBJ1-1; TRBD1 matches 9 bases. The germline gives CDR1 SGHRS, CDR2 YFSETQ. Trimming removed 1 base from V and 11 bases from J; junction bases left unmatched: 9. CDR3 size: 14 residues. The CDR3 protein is CASSLSNRGQGAFF. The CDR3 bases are TGCGCCAGCAGCTTGAGTAACAGGGGGCAGGGGGCTTTCTTT. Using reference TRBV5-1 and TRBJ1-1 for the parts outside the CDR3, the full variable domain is KAGVTQTPRYLIKTRGQQVTLSCSPISGHRSVSWYQQTPGQGLQFLFEYFSETQRNKGNFPGRFSGRQFSNSRSEMNVSTLELGDSALYLCASSLSNRGQGAFFGQGTRLTVV.

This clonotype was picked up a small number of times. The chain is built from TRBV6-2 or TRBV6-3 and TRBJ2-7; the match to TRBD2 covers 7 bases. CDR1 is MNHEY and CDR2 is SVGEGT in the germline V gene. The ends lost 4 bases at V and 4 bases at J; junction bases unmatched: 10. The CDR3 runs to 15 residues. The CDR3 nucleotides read TGTGCCAGCAGTTTGACCGGGACGGGGGGTTACGAGCAGTACTTC. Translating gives CASSLTGTGGYEQYF.

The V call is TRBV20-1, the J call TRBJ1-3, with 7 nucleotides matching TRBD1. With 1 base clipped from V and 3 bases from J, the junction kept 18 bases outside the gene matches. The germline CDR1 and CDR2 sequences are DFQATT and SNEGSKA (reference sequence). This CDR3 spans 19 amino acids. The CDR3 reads CSARALLRDSQDLGNTIYF. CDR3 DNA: TGCAGTGCTAGAGCTCTCCTACGGGACAGTCAGGACCTTGGAAACACCATATATTTT.

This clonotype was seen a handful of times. This CDR3 reads CASRTHPRGGGDNEQFF. CDR3 bases: TGTGCCAGCAGGACACACCCGCGGGGGGGCGGGGACAATGAGCAGTTCTTC. The chain joins TRBV12-3 or TRBV12-4 to TRBJ2-1, with TRBD2 matching over 9 bases. This CDR3 has 17 residues. V trimming: 6 bases; J trimming: 5 bases; junction bases outside the gene matches: 14.

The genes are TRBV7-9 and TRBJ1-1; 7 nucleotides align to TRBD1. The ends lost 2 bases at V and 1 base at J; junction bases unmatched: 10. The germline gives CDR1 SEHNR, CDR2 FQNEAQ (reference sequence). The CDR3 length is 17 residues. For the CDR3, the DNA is TGTGCCAGCAGCTTAAGGGGCAGGGGGGCCCAGAACACTGAAGCTTTCTTT. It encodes CASSLRGRGAQNTEAFF.

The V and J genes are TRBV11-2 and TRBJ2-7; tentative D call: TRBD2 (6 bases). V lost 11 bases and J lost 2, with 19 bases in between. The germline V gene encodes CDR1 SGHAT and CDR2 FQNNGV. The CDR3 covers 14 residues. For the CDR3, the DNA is TGTGCCGCGCAAGACGCCGGCGGGGCCTACGAGCAGTACTTC. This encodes CAAQDAGGAYEQYF.

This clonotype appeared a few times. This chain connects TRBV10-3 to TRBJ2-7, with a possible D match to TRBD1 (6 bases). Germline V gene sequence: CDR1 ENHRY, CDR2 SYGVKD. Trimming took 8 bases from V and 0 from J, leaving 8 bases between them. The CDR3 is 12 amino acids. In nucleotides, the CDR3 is TGTGCCATCGGGGGCAGCTCCTACGAGCAGTACTTC. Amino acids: CAIGGSSYEQYF.